One and the same sample provided the 32 T cell receptor beta chains below, sequenced in a study of T cell changes during pregnancy in multiple sclerosis. The data were produced by immunoSEQ multiplex PCR, yet TCRdb's version contains in-frame clones alone and is incomplete. The repertoire consists of 40,000 or so clones, with roughly nine tenths occurring once and the leading ten covering roughly 0.45%. The material was CD4+ T cells from peripheral blood mononuclear cells, obtained in the third trimester of pregnancy. Receptors originate from a female donor in good health, enrolled as a control in a pregnancy study.

The chain couples TRBV7-8 to TRBJ2-7, with D perhaps matching TRBD1 (5 bases). Per germline, CDR1 SGHVS and CDR2 FQNEAQ. Trimming cost V 1 base and J 3 bases, with 10 bases left between them. The CDR3 runs to 14 residues. Here the CDR3 DNA reads TGTGCCAGCAGCTTAGTAGCCAGGGACTACGAGCAGTACTTC. Protein product: CASSLVARDYEQYF. Full variable domain (remainder filled in from reference TRBV7-8 and TRBJ2-7): GAGVSQSPRYKVAKRGQDVALRCDPISGHVSLFWYQQALGQGPEFLTYFQNEAQLDKSGLPSDRFFAERPEGSVSTLKIQRTQQEDSAVYLCASSLVARDYEQYFGPGTRLTVT.

This clone has just one count. The V call is TRBV7-9, the J call TRBJ1-4; a weak D match, TRBD1 (6 bases). The V end lost 2 bases, the J end lost 8 bases, and 12 bases lay between the germline ends. In germline, CDR1 is SEHNR, CDR2 FQNEAQ (reference sequence). CDR3 length: 14 residues. The CDR3 coding sequence is TGTGCCAGCAGCTTAACGACAGGATACGAAAAACTGTTTTTT. It translates to CASSLTTGYEKLFF.

V and J are TRBV7-2 and TRBJ2-2, with 8 bases matching TRBD2. The CDR3 has 16 residues. Germline loops: CDR1 SGHTA, CDR2 FQGNSA. Losses at the gene ends were 5 bases for V and 12 bases for J; bases not matched to a gene: 17. The CDR3 region is CASSPTAGGSGRKLFF. The CDR3 nucleotides read TGTGCCAGCAGCCCTACGGCGGGGGGTAGCGGGCGGAAGCTGTTTTTT.

The CDR3, as DNA: TGTGCCAGCAGTTACTTAGACAGGGGAAGTGGCTACACCTTC. Amino acid sequence: CASSYLDRGSGYTF. V gene TRBV6-6 combines with J gene TRBJ1-2, with TRBD1 matching 8 bases. V was pared by 1 base and J by 7 bases, with 5 bases of the junction left unmatched. The CDR3 contains 14 residues. Germline V gives CDR1 MNHNY, CDR2 SVGAGI (reference sequence).

The rearrangement uses TRBV7-9 and TRBJ2-5; 9 nucleotides align to TRBD1. Trimming at V came to 2 bases and at J to 4 bases, leaving 5 bases not matched to a gene. Germline assignment: CDR1 SEHNR and CDR2 FQNEAQ (reference sequence). CDR3 length: 15 amino acids. The CDR3 protein is CASSLTGGAVETQYF. The CDR3 nucleotides are TGTGCCAGCAGCTTAACAGGGGGCGCGGTAGAGACCCAGTACTTC. Based on the CDR3 plus reference TRBV7-9 and TRBJ2-5, the full variable domain is DTGVSQNPRHKITKRGQNVTFRCDPISEHNRLYWYRQTLGQGPEFLTYFQNEAQLEKSRLLSDRFSAERPKGSFSTLEIQRTEQGDSAMYLCASSLTGGAVETQYFGPGTRLLVL.

The chain has TRBV6-1 and TRBJ1-4; possible D gene TRBD1, 5 bases. Germline V gene sequence: CDR1 MNHNS, CDR2 SASEGT. The CDR3 loop spans 13 amino acids. V lost 8 bases, J lost 6 bases, and 13 bases lay in between. The CDR3 sequence is CASSSGLDEKLFF. In DNA, the CDR3 is TGTGCCAGCTCATCAGGGTTAGATGAAAAACTGTTTTTT.

The rearrangement uses TRBV5-8 and TRBJ2-7; the match to TRBD1 covers 9 bases. J lost 5 bases, V lost 4 bases, and 7 bases had no gene match. CDR1 and CDR2 from the germline V gene are SGHTS and YDEGEE. CDR3 length equals 14 residues. DNA for the CDR3: TGTGCCAGCAGCGCCCGGGACAGGGCCCACGAGCAGTACTTC. Amino acids: CASSARDRAHEQYF.

The chain links TRBV6-4 to TRBJ2-5; TRBD2 matches 13 bases. Germline values: CDR1 MRHNA, CDR2 SNTAGT. V lost 8 bases to trimming and J lost 4 bases; unmatched junction nucleotides: 7. The CDR3 covers 15 residues. The CDR3 DNA follows: TGTGCCAGCTCCCGGACTAGCGGGGGCTCAGAGACCCAGTACTTC. Translating it yields CASSRTSGGSETQYF.

The chain couples TRBV12-5 to TRBJ1-1, with a possible D match to TRBD1 (6 bases). Germline CDR1 and CDR2: LGHNT and FRNRAP. The CDR3 has 16 residues. V lost 0 bases and J 0 bases, leaving 11 bases between the germline ends. The CDR3 DNA sequence: TGTGCTAGTGGTTTGGTACTAGGGGGTCTGAACACTGAAGCTTTCTTT. Amino acid sequence: CASGLVLGGLNTEAFF.

J is TRBJ2-3 and V is TRBV2; 14 bases are shared with TRBD2. The CDR3 runs 14 residues. The germline V gene has CDR1 SNHLY and CDR2 FYNNEI. The J segment lost 5 bases and the V segment lost 7 bases, leaving 2 bases of the junction unmatched. CDR3 amino acids: CASKTSGGGDTQYF. CDR3 nucleotide sequence: TGTGCCAGCAAGACTAGCGGGGGGGGAGATACGCAGTATTTT.

DNA of the CDR3: TGTGCCAGCAGACCCGGGACAGTCCTATATAGCAATCAGCCCCAGCATTTT. Protein: CASRPGTVLYSNQPQHF. The chain combines TRBV27 with TRBJ1-5; the match to TRBD1 covers 7 bases. The CDR3 runs 17 residues. CDR1 is MNHEY and CDR2 is SMNVEV in the germline V gene (reference sequence). J gave up 0 bases and V 6 bases, and 11 bases lay outside the gene matches.

This clone was seen only once. The genes are TRBV28 and TRBJ1-2; the D gene is possibly TRBD1 (5 bases). Trimming took 8 bases from V and 8 from J, leaving 15 bases between them. Germline V gene data show CDR1 as MDHEN and CDR2 as SYDVKM. There are 12 residues in the CDR3. CDR3 protein: CASGGAKTGYTF. DNA for the CDR3: TGTGCCAGCGGCGGGGCTAAGACGGGCTACACCTTC.

V is TRBV7-2 and J is TRBJ2-7; possibly TRBD2 for D (5 bases). Germline lookup yields CDR1 SGHTA and CDR2 FQGNSA. The V gene lost 2 bases and the J gene lost 3 bases, with 11 bases spanning the gap. The CDR3 has 14 residues. The CDR3 loop is CASSLNALDYEQYF. The CDR3 nucleotides are TGTGCCAGCAGCTTAAATGCACTAGACTACGAGCAGTACTTC.

The chain recombines TRBV11-2 with TRBJ2-3; D remains unclear. There are 17 residues in the CDR3. Germline loops: CDR1 SGHAT, CDR2 FQNNGV. V shed 4 bases and J shed 2 bases, with 19 bases lying between them. CDR3 DNA: TGTGCCAGCAGCTCAAACCGGGTTTCGATAAACACAGATACGCAGTATTTT. This encodes CASSSNRVSINTDTQYF.

This chain joins TRBV11-1 and TRBJ1-1, with TRBD1 identical over 8 bases. Germline V CDR1 and CDR2: SGHAT, FQDESV (reference sequence). The J segment lost 3 bases and the V segment lost 5 bases, leaving 14 bases of the junction unmatched. There are 17 residues in the CDR3. CDR3 DNA: TGTGCCAGCAGCCCAAAACGACGGACAGGGAGGGACACTGAAGCTTTCTTT. Its protein product is CASSPKRRTGRDTEAFF. Drawing the rest from reference TRBV11-1 and TRBJ1-1, the complete variable domain is EAEVAQSPRYKITEKSQAVAFWCDPISGHATLYWYRQILGQGPELLVQFQDESVVDDSQLPKDRFSAERLKGVDSTLKIQPAELGDSAMYLCASSPKRRTGRDTEAFFGQGTRLTVV.

Concerning this clone itself: The sample has other DNA sequences that encode this CDR3 too. The chain employs TRBV28 and TRBJ2-7; D gene unclear. From germline, CDR1 is MDHEN and CDR2 SYDVKM. This CDR3 spans 12 amino acids. V was shortened by 2 bases and J by 4 bases, with 6 bases between the two germline ends. The CDR3 sequence is CASSLRSYEQYF. In DNA form, the CDR3 reads TGTGCCAGCAGTTTAAGGAGTTACGAGCAGTACTTC. Full variable domain (remainder filled in from reference TRBV28 and TRBJ2-7): DVKVTQSSRYLVKRTGEKVFLECVQDMDHENMFWYRQDPGLGLRLIYFSYDVKMKEKGDIPEGYSVSREKKERFSLILESASTNQTSMYLCASSLRSYEQYFGPGTRLTVT.

This clone was recorded a few times. The rearrangement uses TRBV5-1 and TRBJ2-3; 7 bases map to TRBD1. The CDR3 has 14 amino acids. Germline CDR1 is SGHRS and CDR2 is YFSETQ. V lost 4 bases to trimming and J lost 2 bases; unmatched junction nucleotides: 4. The CDR3 loop reads CASSGGQLTDTQYF. In DNA form, the CDR3 reads TGCGCCAGCAGCGGGGGACAGCTCACAGATACGCAGTATTTT. Drawing the rest from reference TRBV5-1 and TRBJ2-3, the complete variable domain is KAGVTQTPRYLIKTRGQQVTLSCSPISGHRSVSWYQQTPGQGLQFLFEYFSETQRNKGNFPGRFSGRQFSNSRSEMNVSTLELGDSALYLCASSGGQLTDTQYFGPGTRLTVL.

V and J are TRBV29-1 and TRBJ2-1; D is undetermined. CDR1 and CDR2 (germline): SQVTM, ANQGSEA. CDR3 length: 11 amino acids. V was shortened by 6 bases and J by 8 bases, with 11 bases between the two germline ends. This chain's CDR3 is CSVQRSDEQFF. DNA for the CDR3: TGCAGCGTCCAACGGTCGGATGAGCAGTTCTTC.

The chain couples TRBV5-4 to TRBJ2-7; TRBD2 matches at 14 bases. CDR1 is SGHNT and CDR2 is YYREEE in the germline V gene (reference sequence). The CDR3 is 16 amino acids. Germline trimming cut 4 bases from V and 8 bases from J; bases unmatched to any gene: 11. CDR3 DNA sequence: TGTGCCAGCAGCGGGGGGACTAGCGGGGGACTGGGGAAGCAGTACTTC. Residues: CASSGGTSGGLGKQYF.

This clone is a singleton in its sample. The gene calls are TRBV28 and TRBJ2-1, with 7 bases identical to TRBD2. This CDR3 is 16 amino acids long. After removal of 5 bases from V and 4 bases from J, the junction contained 11 bases not matched to a gene. Per germline, CDR1 MDHEN and CDR2 SYDVKM. Written as DNA, the CDR3 is TGTGCCAGCAGTCTCGGGACTAAACACAATTACAATGAGCAGTTCTTC. Translating it yields CASSLGTKHNYNEQFF. Drawing the rest from reference TRBV28 and TRBJ2-1, the complete variable domain is DVKVTQSSRYLVKRTGEKVFLECVQDMDHENMFWYRQDPGLGLRLIYFSYDVKMKEKGDIPEGYSVSREKKERFSLILESASTNQTSMYLCASSLGTKHNYNEQFFGPGTRLTVL.

This clone has a single count. The chain combines TRBV9 with TRBJ2-1, with 7 bases lining up with TRBD2. There are 14 residues in the CDR3. The trim removed 6 bases at V and 1 base at J, leaving 4 bases unmatched. Per the germline V gene, CDR1 is SGDLS and CDR2 is YYNGEE. CDR3 sequence: CASNGGMSYNEQFF. In DNA, the CDR3 is TGTGCCAGCAACGGGGGGATGTCCTACAATGAGCAGTTCTTC.

The chain couples TRBV6-5 to TRBJ1-6; tentatively, D is TRBD1 (5 bases). V was pared by 2 bases and J by 13 bases, with 18 bases between. There are 15 residues in the CDR3. In germline, CDR1 is MNHEY, CDR2 SVGAGI. CDR3: CASSYVRDRAHPLHF. The CDR3 bases are TGTGCCAGCAGTTACGTGCGGGACCGGGCTCACCCCCTCCACTTT.

The chain combines TRBV19 with TRBJ1-3; D is uncertain. Germline CDR1 is LNHDA and CDR2 is SQIVND (reference sequence). Trimming left V 7 bases short and J 0 bases short, with 31 bases between. The CDR3 runs to 21 residues. In DNA, the CDR3 is TGTGCCAGTATGAATCCATCCCGGTGGCAGGCCGGTTCTCACTCTGGAAACACCATATATTTT. Encoded protein: CASMNPSRWQAGSHSGNTIYF.

The chain recombines TRBV2 with TRBJ2-5, with D possibly matching TRBD2 (6 bases). The end of the DNA aligns better with TRBJ2-7, so the J call may be wrong. CDR1 is SNHLY and CDR2 is FYNNEI in the germline V gene. The CDR3 has 14 amino acids. The CDR3 loop is CASSDWTTSYEQYF. CDR3 nucleotide sequence: TGTGCCAGCAGTGATTGGACTACTTCCTACGAGCAGTACTTC.

This clone was observed a single time. V is TRBV4-2 and J is TRBJ2-5; a weak D match, TRBD2 (6 bases). Trimming left V 2 bases short and J 9 bases short, with 16 bases between. In germline, CDR1 is LGHNA, CDR2 YNFKEQ. This CDR3 comprises 14 residues. The CDR3 here is CASSQTAGPGSQYF. The CDR3 DNA sequence: TGTGCCAGCAGCCAAACCGCGGGGCCTGGGTCCCAGTACTTC.

The chain is built from TRBV5-1 and TRBJ2-3; D remains unclear. The CDR3 sequence is 13 residues long. Trimming pared 4 bases from V and 5 bases from J, leaving 11 bases between. CDR1 and CDR2 from the germline V gene are SGHRS and YFSETQ. DNA of the CDR3: TGCGCCAGCAGCGCGAATCCGGTAGATACGCAGTATTTT. Its translation is CASSANPVDTQYF.

The rearrangement joins TRBV5-1 to TRBJ2-5; D is possibly TRBD1 (6 bases). Per germline, CDR1 SGHRS and CDR2 YFSETQ. The CDR3 loop spans 14 amino acids. Trimming cost V 0 bases and J 4 bases, with 10 bases left between them. The CDR3 spells CASSLVGGLETQYF. The CDR3 DNA is TGCGCCAGCAGCTTGGTAGGGGGATTAGAGACCCAGTACTTC.

V is TRBV19 and J is TRBJ1-6, with a possible D match to TRBD1 (5 bases). This CDR3 contains 16 residues. The germline V gene encodes CDR1 LNHDA and CDR2 SQIVND (reference sequence). V shed 4 bases and J shed 2 bases, with 12 bases lying between them. This CDR3 is CASSRLWGAYNSPLHF. Here the CDR3 DNA reads TGTGCCAGTAGTAGGCTATGGGGGGCCTATAATTCACCCCTCCACTTT.

The J gene is TRBJ2-3, the V gene TRBV6-5; no definite D call. The CDR3 consists of 12 residues. Germline-derived CDR1 and CDR2 are MNHEY and SVGAGI. The V and J ends lost 0 bases and 6 bases respectively, with 4 bases between them. CDR3 nucleotide sequence: TGTGCCAGCAGTTACTCGGGCGATACGCAGTATTTT. Translating it yields CASSYSGDTQYF.

The count of this clone is one. The V and J genes are TRBV7-9 and TRBJ2-7; 7 bases fit TRBD2. Germline CDR1 reads SEHNR; CDR2 reads FQNEAQ (reference sequence). The CDR3 loop spans 17 amino acids. After removal of 1 base from V and 2 bases from J, the junction contained 11 bases not matched to a gene. CDR3 sequence reads: CASSLDRGGSLPYEQYF. DNA of the CDR3: TGTGCCAGCAGCTTAGATCGAGGCGGGAGTCTCCCCTACGAGCAGTACTTC. Supplemented by reference TRBV7-9 and TRBJ2-7, the full variable domain reads DTGVSQNPRHKITKRGQNVTFRCDPISEHNRLYWYRQTLGQGPEFLTYFQNEAQLEKSRLLSDRFSAERPKGSFSTLEIQRTEQGDSAMYLCASSLDRGGSLPYEQYFGPGTRLTVT.

The CDR3 sequence: CAIRPGTGLTDTQYF. The CDR3 DNA follows: TGTGCCATCAGACCCGGGACAGGGCTCACAGATACGCAGTATTTT. The V gene is TRBV10-3, the J gene TRBJ2-3, with 9 bases that match TRBD1. V lost 6 bases to trimming and J lost 2 bases; unmatched junction nucleotides: 6. Germline V gives CDR1 ENHRY, CDR2 SYGVKD. CDR3 length equals 15 residues.

CDR3 sequence: CASSLPGQGTQPQHF. Here the CDR3 DNA reads TGTGCCAGCAGTTTACCGGGACAGGGCACTCAGCCCCAGCATTTT. The chain employs TRBV28 and TRBJ1-5, with 9 nucleotides matching TRBD1. This CDR3 contains 15 residues. Looked up from germline, CDR1 is MDHEN and CDR2 is SYDVKM. The V gene end was trimmed by 2 bases and the J gene end by 6 bases; junction bases not matched to a gene: 5.